This T cell receptor (beta chain) emerged from a study of identical twins. General observations from the study: Invariant T cells like MAIT and iNKT could partly confound the zero-insertion analyses.

A note on this clonotype: Its antigen remains unidentified.

A universal primer site was incorporated via template switching, and the cDNA contained unique molecular identifiers. TCRdb reprocessed the 5' RACE reads with MiXCR, giving one entry per CDR3 protein. The sample contains 550,000 to 700,000 distinct CDR3 sequences, more than 9% of which appear only once. V shed 5 bases, J shed 5 bases, and the junction held 8 bases outside the gene matches. The CDR3 contains 14 residues. Germline CDR1 is GTSNPN and CDR2 is SVGIG (reference sequence). The same sample was also used in a study of yellow fever vaccine responses in identical twins.

The TCR was taken from a woman between 18 and 29 years old in good health. The sequenced sample consisted of PBMCs. The V and J genes are TRBV30 and TRBJ2-2; 7 nucleotides align to TRBD2. This CDR3 is CAWSGGRKTGELFF. The CDR3 region has the DNA TGTGCCTGGTCGGGGGGACGGAAAACCGGGGAGCTGTTTTTT.